These T cell receptor beta chains were read from a single sample in a study of cytomegalovirus exposure and HLA in healthy donors. Produced via immunoSEQ multiplex PCR; TCRdb's table is partial and in-frame only. Seen here are more than 150,000 clones, approximately 85% observed once, and the top ten hold 2% to 2.5%. Sequenced input: PBMCs. These receptors originate from a young woman in good health and CMV-seronegative. Both conserved end residues are trimmed from each CDR3.

CDR3 protein: ASSPGRRIVNYGYT
J gene: TRBJ1-2
V gene: TRBV4-2

CDR3 protein: ASSKTVEETQY
J gene: TRBJ2-5
V gene: TRBV7-2

CDR3 protein: ASSSAKGEGRYEQY
J gene: TRBJ2-7
V gene: TRBV5-1

CDR3 protein: ASSPISENYGYT
J gene: TRBJ1-2
V gene: TRBV7-9

CDR3 protein: ASRKSRGWFVDEQY
J gene: TRBJ2-7
V gene: TRBV21-1

CDR3 protein: ASSLAGNYGYT
J gene: TRBJ1-2
V gene: TRBV5-1

CDR3 protein: ASSTSVNTGELF
J gene: TRBJ2-2
V gene: TRBV28

CDR3 protein: SAERGTQY
J gene: TRBJ2-3
V gene: TRBV20-1

CDR3 protein: ATRQGYEQY
J gene: TRBJ2-7
V gene: TRBV28

CDR3 protein: ASSTQGGEQF
J gene: TRBJ2-1
V gene: TRBV19

CDR3 protein: ASTLDTNYGYT
J gene: TRBJ1-2
V gene: TRBV6-5

CDR3 protein: ASSLLAETQY
J gene: TRBJ2-5
V gene: TRBV28

CDR3 protein: ASSFIAHREETQY
J gene: TRBJ2-5
V gene: TRBV6-5

CDR3 protein: ASSAIPQTYPYFYEQY
J gene: TRBJ2-7
V gene: TRBV7-9

CDR3 protein: ASSPRTGSGNTIY
J gene: TRBJ1-3
V gene: TRBV18

CDR3 protein: ASTRTSGRRF
J gene: TRBJ2-1
V gene: TRBV7-2

CDR3 protein: ASSLGQGGNQPQH
J gene: TRBJ1-5
V gene: TRBV6-6

CDR3 protein: ASSAVLGRGLGGYT
J gene: TRBJ1-2
V gene: TRBV2

CDR3 protein: ARKGTCSRF
J gene: TRBJ2-1
V gene: TRBV23-1

CDR3 protein: SASMGHSLH
J gene: TRBJ1-6
V gene: TRBV20-1

CDR3 protein: ASSTSGGITDTQY
J gene: TRBJ2-3
V gene: TRBV19

CDR3 protein: AWRFWDRGLSEQF
J gene: TRBJ2-1
V gene: TRBV30

CDR3 protein: ARRDYYEQY
J gene: TRBJ2-7
V gene: TRBV28

CDR3 protein: ASWGTGAARNGYT
J gene: TRBJ1-2
V gene: TRBV19

CDR3 protein: ASSLAEAIGEQF
J gene: TRBJ2-1
V gene: TRBV5-1

CDR3 protein: ASSLAVGLETQY
J gene: TRBJ2-5
V gene: TRBV5-4

CDR3 protein: ASRGLATSTDTQY
J gene: TRBJ2-3
V gene: TRBV2

CDR3 protein: ASSLETGGNYEQY
J gene: TRBJ2-7
V gene: TRBV5-1

CDR3 protein: ASSPPGQGAPGANVLT
J gene: TRBJ2-6
V gene: TRBV28

CDR3 protein: ASSLSWVGDNEQF
J gene: TRBJ2-1
V gene: TRBV27

CDR3 protein: ASSQPTGTGSPLH
J gene: TRBJ1-6
V gene: TRBV4-2

CDR3 protein: ASSLRPRVASGTEAF
J gene: TRBJ1-1
V gene: TRBV27

CDR3 protein: ASSRRGGSEKLF
J gene: TRBJ1-4
V gene: TRBV6-5

CDR3 protein: ASSVELSGTEAF
J gene: TRBJ1-1
V gene: TRBV2

CDR3 protein: ASSFLAGAYNEQF
J gene: TRBJ2-1
V gene: TRBV11-2

CDR3 protein: ASRPGQIFSATNEKLF
J gene: TRBJ1-4
V gene: TRBV19

CDR3 protein: AWKAGPLVW
J gene: TRBJ2-7
V gene: TRBV30

CDR3 protein: AISAGGASGGYT
J gene: TRBJ1-2
V gene: TRBV10-3

CDR3 protein: ASTKGGANGYT
J gene: TRBJ1-2
V gene: TRBV6-5

CDR3 protein: ASSRGGSNTEAF
J gene: TRBJ1-1
V gene: TRBV4-3

CDR3 protein: ASRNERGQPGQPQH
J gene: TRBJ1-5
V gene: TRBV28

CDR3 protein: ASSLVPGGSGELF
J gene: TRBJ2-2
V gene: TRBV5-4

CDR3 protein: ASSPSPTVGYGYT
J gene: TRBJ1-2
V gene: TRBV18

CDR3 protein: AISDLQGGVGNTIY
J gene: TRBJ1-3
V gene: TRBV10-3

CDR3 protein: ASSPGSSRNNEQF
J gene: TRBJ2-1
V gene: TRBV9